This TCR beta chain was documented in a study of blood T cell repertoires in COVID-19. Method: immunoSEQ multiplex PCR; TCRdb's copy keeps in-frame clones and lacks some. The sample lists 110,000 to 150,000 clones, 70% to 90% occurring once. This clone has only a few counts. The CDR3 runs to 17 residues. The germline CDR1 and CDR2 sequences are SEHNR and FQNEAQ (reference sequence). V was pared by 0 bases and J by 1 base, with 8 bases of the junction left unmatched. This sequence was found in a man between 65 and 79 years old with acute or convalescent COVID-19. Sequencing was carried out using peripheral blood. V gene TRBV7-9 combines with J gene TRBJ2-5; 7 bases are shared with TRBD2. This chain's CDR3 is CASSLALETSSQETQYF. The DNA of the CDR3 is TGTGCCAGCAGCTTAGCGCTAGAGACTAGCAGCCAAGAGACCCAGTACTTC.